This T cell receptor beta chain appears in the sequencing data of a study of CD8 T cells in Susac syndrome. The multiple sclerosis control group consisted of treatment-naive patients whose relapsing-remitting disease, which was either stable or active, fulfilled revised McDonald criteria. Negative isolation yielded CD8+ and CD4+ T cells; FACS enriched TEMRA cells. RNA, at roughly 0.45 to 1 ug, was reverse transcribed with random hexamers. TCRdb called the immunoSEQ multiplex PCR reads again in MiXCR, with one record for every CDR3 protein. The data contain under 250,000 distinct CDR3 sequences, 93% of them singletons. Trimming took off 4 bases at V and 9 bases at J, with 13 bases between the two ends. The CDR3 extends over 14 amino acids. In germline, CDR1 is MGHDK, CDR2 SYGVNS.

The clonotype originates from a human donor with multiple sclerosis. The chain couples TRBV25-1 to TRBJ1-6; perhaps TRBD1 as D (6 bases). Sequenced: CD4+ T cells from PBMCs. The CDR3 region has the DNA TGTGCCAGCAGTGTCGGCAGGGGAACTTCACCCCTCCACTTT. It translates to CASSVGRGTSPLHF.